This T cell receptor beta chain was found in a study of regulatory T cells in long-lasting Graves disease. General study results and limits: It was peripheral blood alone, not thyroid tissue, that was studied. With some 2,500 shared public clonotypes, persistent patients exceeded new patients, who shared more than 900. TRBV28 was favored in persistent disease, as were TRBJ1-2 and TRBJ2-5.

This clonotype was counted many times. What it binds is unknown. The germline V gene has CDR1 MNHEY and CDR2 SVGAGI. The CDR3 length is 15 residues. The ends were cut back, 1 base at V and 3 bases at J, with 10 bases in the middle. HTBI primers from iRepertoire and Arm-PCR of CDR3 regions yielded the TCR beta libraries. TCRdb reprocessed the multiplex PCR reads via MiXCR and lists one record per CDR3 protein. The sample contains about 470,000 distinct CDR3 sequences, approximately 21% of which appear only once. Documented time point: persistent/refractory GD, antithyroid drugs over 5 years with positive TRAb. Extracted RNA from PBMCs served as the source of the TCR library.

The sequenced sample was peripheral blood mononuclear cells (PBMCs), obtained when the disease was refractory, from a patient treated with antithyroid drugs. This TCR was recovered from a female donor with Graves disease. The genes are TRBV6-5 and TRBJ1-5, with TRBD1 as a possible D gene (6 bases). DNA of the CDR3: TGTGCCAGCAGTTACTTCGGACAGACCAATCAGCCCCAGCATTTT. Amino acid sequence: CASSYFGQTNQPQHF.